The clone carrying this TCR beta chain has just a few counts. The sample originates from a study of beta chain features in type 1 diabetes. Background on the study: Comparable age, gender and cell yields were observed in patients relative to healthy donors.

Reverse transcription of all isolated RNA meant that expressed TCRB transcripts were sequenced. Here immunoSEQ multiplex PCR was the method, and the copy in TCRdb shows in-frame clones only, minus some. Here the sample spans 200,000 to 250,000 clones, about 30% being singletons. Per donor, one heparinised blood draw averaged roughly 110 mL. Sorting that relied on CD45RO/CCR7/CD25/CD127/CD95/CD27 yielded CD4+ naive, central memory, regulatory and stem cell-like memory cells. From germline, CDR1 is SNHLY and CDR2 FYNNEI. The length of the CDR3 is 13 residues. The V gene lost 7 bases and the J gene lost 6 bases, with 16 bases spanning the gap.

This clonotype was sampled from a man aged 30 to 39 in good health. Sequencing was carried out using central memory CD4+ T cells from blood. V and J are TRBV2 and TRBJ2-7; D is possibly TRBD2 (6 bases). Here the CDR3 DNA reads TGTGCCAGCACCGGGCGGGAAATCGGCGAGCAGTACTTC. This codes for CASTGREIGEQYF.